This T cell receptor beta chain was sequenced in a study of regulatory T cells in long-lasting Graves disease (dated by TCRdb to 2020 to 2023). Background on the whole study: Antithyroid drugs had been taken for less than 3 months by newly diagnosed Graves' disease patients. Peripheral blood TCR sequencing and RNA sequencing compared persistent Graves' disease patients with newly diagnosed Graves' disease patients. A total of around 35 samples underwent TCR sequencing: around 13 from persistent and approximately 20 from newly diagnosed Graves' disease patients. The study was registered as a clinical trial and conducted in China.

Broad study findings and their caveats: The authors acknowledged the small sample size as a limitation that may reduce accuracy. Preferential use of TRBV28, TRBJ1-2 and TRBJ2-5 was observed in persistent disease, whereas TRBV20-1 and TRBJ2-1 were favored in newly diagnosed disease. Compared with newly diagnosed patients, persistent Graves' disease patients had lower TCR Shannon entropy and fewer highly expanded clones, which suggests clonal expansion. Only the TCR beta chain was sequenced and analyzed. Only peripheral blood was studied, because thyroid tissue, the primary lesion, was inaccessible. Patients with persistent disease shared more public clonotypes (approximately 2,500) than newly diagnosed patients did (approximately 990).

The CDR3 runs 14 amino acids, cysteine and phenylalanine included. Of all the DNA, just the CDR3 is kept, 42 bases in frame from base 1. V sheds 4 bases and J sheds 5 bases, leaving 13 bases between their ends. The germline V gene yields KGHDR for CDR1 and SFDVKD for CDR2. This specimen's time point label, per the study, means: newly diagnosed GD, antithyroid drugs for less than 3 months. For both TCR sequencing and RNA sequencing, RNA was extracted from PBMCs using TRIzol. The diagnosis of Graves' disease was made according to American Thyroid Association guidelines. Patients for the study were recruited at an endocrinology department in Xi'an, China. Each patient gave 7.5 to 10 milliliters of peripheral blood, collected in an EDTA anticoagulant tube. Ficoll Paque Plus density gradient separation was used to isolate PBMCs, and no further T cell sorting was performed. RNA quality was checked with an Agilent 2100 Bioanalyzer and agarose gel, and concentration with a NanoDrop 2000.

The library came from multiplex PCR. For sequencing, an Illumina HiSeq 4000 was employed. iRepertoire HTBI primers and Arm-PCR amplification of CDR3 regions were used to construct TCR beta libraries. Gel purification was performed on PCR products prior to sequencing. As for the original processing: Gene usage analysis of CDR3 amino acid clonotypes relied on the roughly 60 TRBV and 12 to 15 TRBJ segments identified across samples. Filtered high-quality paired reads were merged into contigs using COPE and FqMerger. Contigs were aligned with BLAST to IMGT TRBV, TRBD and TRBJ reference genes, and CDR3 was defined per IMGT. Highly expanded clones were defined as clonotypes with a frequency above 0.1%. Shannon entropy served as the measure of repertoire diversity, while the Gini coefficient captured V-J evenness. A clonotype was considered public if more than one individual shared it. TCRdb passed the public sequencing reads through fastp at Q25 and MiXCR, retaining productive beta sequences. A single entry per CDR3 protein holds the most common genes and DNA from its merged rows. The V and J calls shown here were made by TCRdb, not taken from the authors' results. The sample table contains a few hundred thousand distinct CDR3 sequences; only one count was recorded for 12% of them. 15% to 20% of the sample belongs to the ten largest clones.

This clonotype was counted ten times or more. Its target antigen remains unknown. Qualities for individual bases were not recorded, and no much larger clone is one base off. The data were also submitted as part of a second study, on T cells in Graves' hyperthyroidism and ophthalmopathy. The second study's authors report: Stable Graves' hyperthyroidism was defined as no progression to ophthalmopathy during 18 months of follow-up. Hyperthyroidism patients were newly diagnosed, had a disease duration of under 2 months, and were aged 18 to 65 years. Patients with uncontrolled infections, other autoimmune diseases, pregnancy or lactation were excluded. Diagnoses were established on the basis of clinical symptoms, serum thyroxine and TRAb, thyroid ultrasound, and orbital computed tomography. The TCR CDR3 was subjected to a first round of RT-PCR using the HTBI primer set and the Qiagen OneStep RT-PCR kit. Most expanded thyroid clonotypes (frequency above 0.001) were also detected in blood, suggesting blood repertoires may reflect thyroid immune responses. A model built on a 13 V-J signature distinguished ophthalmopathy from stable hyperthyroidism, reaching 87.88% sensitivity and about 81% specificity in cross-validation and 80%/75% in testing. During validation, the model predicted progression to ophthalmopathy a median of around 6 months ahead of onset, with roughly 65% sensitivity and 72% to 80% specificity. TCR V-J signatures able to tell the groups apart were searched for in a discovery cohort of 90 to 100 patients, of whom roughly 42 had Graves' ophthalmopathy and some 60 had stable Graves' hyperthyroidism. An independent validation cohort of under 20 hyperthyroidism patients and approximately 16 patients who later progressed to ophthalmopathy tested prospective prediction of ophthalmopathy. The roughly 94 discovery patients were randomly split 7:3 into training and test sets. The study also compared thyroid tissue and blood T-cell repertoires from more than 5 Graves' hyperthyroidism patients. After sampling, hyperthyroidism patients received methimazole starting at 30 mg daily, and ophthalmopathy patients received high-dose intravenous methylprednisolone. A second multiplex PCR round built the libraries, followed by size selection and purification. The libraries were sequenced on an Illumina HiSeq2000 using paired-end 100 bp reads. Raw data were processed with SOAPnuke, discarding reads with adapters, uncalled bases, mean Phred below 15, or no exact constant-primer or identifier match. COPE v1.2.5 was used to merge the high-quality paired reads, and each unique nucleotide sequence was defined as a clonotype. MiTCR v1.1 was used to align the clonotypes against IMGT TRBV, TRBD and TRBJ reference segments. Analysis was restricted to V-J combinations with a frequency above 0.0001, which covered 99.2% of repertoires. A TCS score was defined as the ratio of F50 (clonal expansion) to E x V (chaos), with BLOSUM62-based TCRdist applied between CDR3 peptides within each V-J. Welch's t-statistics and random forest reduced 500 to 650 V-J features to fewer than 15, which were used in a naive Bayes classifier (R e1071). No statistical method was used to fix the sample size in advance, and group allocation was not hidden from the investigators. According to the paper, TCR Vbeta CDR3 sequencing was carried out on about 140 peripheral blood samples, which came from fewer than 50 ophthalmopathy, around 74 hyperthyroidism and roughly 17 progressor patients.

The V gene is TRBV24-1 and the J gene is TRBJ2-5, with TRBD2 as a weak D call on 6 bases. The receptor was derived from a woman younger than 35 with Graves disease. Donor details come from another sample of the same person, matched by shared clones. The specimen was peripheral blood mononuclear cells (PBMCs), collected at new diagnosis, from a patient treated with antithyroid drugs. The CDR3 region has the sequence CATSDGGLQETQYF. The DNA reads as follows: TGTGCCACCAGTGACGGAGGGTTACAGGAGACCCAGTACTTC.